These 4 T cell receptor beta chains came from one sample sequenced in a study of molecular identifiers for immune sequencing clone quantification. TCRdb reprocessed the PCR reads via MiXCR and lists one record per CDR3 protein. The data contain a few hundred thousand distinct CDR3 sequences, about a quarter of them singletons. The sequenced material came from naive CD8+ T cells from blood, with Jurkat cell RNA spiked in. Subset reported: FACS-sorted CD8+CD4-CCR7+CD45RA+ naive T cells. The receptors derive from a human donor in good health. Some libraries in this study had Jurkat cell RNA spiked in.

The V call is TRBV12-3 or TRBV12-4, the J call TRBJ2-7; D might be TRBD2 (7 bases). Trimming shortened V by 6 bases and J by 2 bases, and 26 bases separated the two germline ends. CDR3 size: 18 residues. DNA of the CDR3: TGTGCCAGCAGCTTAAAGTGGCGGGGGACAACGAGGACCTACGAGCAGTACTTC. This gives the protein CASSLKWRGTTRTYEQYF.

The chain has TRBV27 and TRBJ2-7; D might be TRBD1 (6 bases). V was pared by 5 bases and J by 2 bases, with 10 bases between. CDR1 is MNHEY and CDR2 is SMNVEV in the germline V gene (reference sequence). This CDR3 region has 13 residues. This chain's CDR3 is CASSTRGPYEQYF. The CDR3 DNA is TGTGCCAGCAGTACCAGGGGCCCCTACGAGCAGTACTTC.

About this clonotype itself: This clone may be a read error of a much larger clone one base away. This sequence joins TRBV7-9 and TRBJ2-4; a possible D gene is TRBD1 (6 bases). The germline V gene encodes CDR1 SEHNR and CDR2 FQNEAQ (reference sequence). CDR3 size: 16 residues. The CDR3 protein is CASSNSGGQLKNTQYF. The CDR3 region has the DNA TGTGCCAGCAGCAATTCGGGCGGACAGCTCAAAAACACTCAGTACTTC. The whole variable domain, remainder taken from reference TRBV7-9 and TRBJ2-4, is DTGVSQNPRHKITKRGQNVTFRCDPISEHNRLYWYRQTLGQGPEFLTYFQNEAQLEKSRLLSDRFSAERPKGSFSTLEIQRTEQGDSAMYLCASSNSGGQLKNTQYFGAGTRLSVL.

On this clonotype itself: A single base separates this from a much larger clone, so it may be a read error. The rearrangement joins TRBV4-1 to TRBJ2-7; TRBD2 might be the D (6 bases). The length of the CDR3 is 15 residues. The germline gives CDR1 MGHRA, CDR2 YSYEKL. V was pared by 0 bases and J by 0 bases, with 9 bases between. The CDR3 loop reads CASSQERGLSYEQYF. CDR3 sequence (DNA): TGCGCCAGCAGCCAAGAACGGGGACTCTCCTACGAGCAGTACTTC.